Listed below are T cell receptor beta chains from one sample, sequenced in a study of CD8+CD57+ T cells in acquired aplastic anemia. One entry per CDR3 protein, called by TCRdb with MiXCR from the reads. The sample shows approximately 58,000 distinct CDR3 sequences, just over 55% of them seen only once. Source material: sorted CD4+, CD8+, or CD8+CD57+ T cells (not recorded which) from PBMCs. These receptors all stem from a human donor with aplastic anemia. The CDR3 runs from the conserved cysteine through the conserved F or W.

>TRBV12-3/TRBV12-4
CASSWGGSTGELFF
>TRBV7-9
CASSLGDFYSYEQYF
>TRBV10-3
CAIRGTGQGTEAFF
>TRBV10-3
CASSGGPFNEQFF
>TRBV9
CASSQRGGIDEQFF
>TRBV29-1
CSVEGTGGNTDTQYF
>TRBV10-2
CASSEGKSYEQYF
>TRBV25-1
CASGHSGTYNEQFF
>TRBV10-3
CAISEPNQPQHF
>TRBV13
CASSSGTGSTEAFF
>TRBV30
CAWRLSYGYTF